The clone carrying this TCR beta chain occurred once. This specimen comes from a study of response to subunit inactivated influenza vaccine. TCRdb processed the RT-PCR reads anew with MiXCR; each CDR3 protein has one entry. Here the sample spans hundreds of thousands of distinct CDR3 sequences, approximately 15% being singletons. CDR1 and CDR2 (germline): ENHRY, SYGVKD. V was clipped by 4 bases and J by 0 bases, with 10 bases between them. The CDR3 loop spans 15 amino acids. The starting material was CD4+ T cells sorted from PBMCs, obtained around 25 months after vaccination. This chain uses TRBV10-3 with TRBJ1-3; no clear D. The receptor's source is a man in his fifties or sixties who received an inactivated influenza vaccine. The CDR3 sequence is CAISVSTASGNTIYF. As DNA, the CDR3 is TGTGCCATCAGTGTATCCACAGCCTCTGGAAACACCATATATTTT.